This T cell receptor (beta chain) was observed in a study of T-cell memory formation after mild COVID-19. As for the study in general: There were largely donor-specific TCR clusters.

TCRdb re-called the 5' RACE reads with MiXCR, one entry per CDR3 protein. The sample records about 430,000 distinct CDR3 sequences, approximately 24% being singletons. About this clonotype: The antigen remains undetermined.

Points from the study as a whole: Later expanders leaned CD4+, whereas day 15 to 85 contracting clones were balanced CD4/CD8.

The V and J ends lost 4 bases and 0 bases respectively, with 12 bases between them. CDR3 length: 15 amino acids. Germline-derived CDR1 and CDR2 are SGHDN and FVKESK. Specimen: PBMCs or a T cell subset sorted from them (not recorded which). The sequence was collected from an adult woman who had mild COVID-19 (a few samples of this study predate the infection). Cell type and time point are not known. The J gene is TRBJ1-1, the V gene TRBV14; maybe TRBD1 (6 bases). The CDR3 DNA reads TGTGCCAGCAGCCCATCCCACAGGGTGAACACTGAAGCTTTCTTT. Its protein product is CASSPSHRVNTEAFF. Filled out from reference TRBV14 and TRBJ1-1, the complete variable domain reads EAGVTQFPSHSVIEKGQTVTLRCDPISGHDNLYWYRRVMGKEIKFLLHFVKESKQDESGMPNNRFLAERTGGTYSTLKVQPAELEDSGVYFCASSPSHRVNTEAFFGQGTRLTVV.